The present T cell receptor beta chain was sequenced within a study of T cells in Graves' hyperthyroidism and ophthalmopathy. Criteria for exclusion of patients were uncontrolled infection, other autoimmune disease, pregnancy or lactation. PBMCs were derived from roughly 10 ml fresh peripheral blood. CDR3 size: 12 residues. The germline V gene has CDR1 DFQATT and CDR2 SNEGSKA (reference sequence). V was clipped by 4 bases and J by 6 bases, with 12 bases between them. Amplification targeted TCR beta CDR3 regions from RNA transcripts. A first-round RT-PCR of the TCR CDR3 used the HTBI primer set. TCRdb itself ran the multiplex PCR reads through MiXCR, one entry per CDR3 protein. The data hold under 400,000 distinct CDR3 sequences, with 20% to 30% observed a single time. Whole-study findings and limits: Peripheral blood also featured most of the thyroid clonotypes expanded above 0.001.

This clonotype appeared a few times. The antigen is not known. The TCR was taken from a man in his fifties with Graves' hyperthyroidism. The rearrangement joins TRBV20-1 to TRBJ1-2, with D perhaps TRBD1 (6 bases). Sequenced material: blood. CDR3 nucleotide sequence: TGCAGTGCTAACCGGGGGGCGCATGGCTACACCTTC. Amino acid sequence: CSANRGAHGYTF.